The 23 T cell receptor beta chains below were found in one sample sequenced in a study of Graves' ophthalmopathy and Graves' hyperthyroidism. Beta-chain TCR CDR3 regions were amplified from RNA transcripts. RT-PCR with HTBI primers came first, then second-round multiplex PCR. TCRdb recomputed calls from the multiplex PCR reads with MiXCR, one row per CDR3 protein. The table has 650,000 to 900,000 distinct CDR3 sequences, roughly 41% seen once. The sample taken for sequencing was peripheral blood. The receptors here all came from an adult man with Graves' ophthalmopathy.

This clonotype was seen only a few times. The chain recombines TRBV19 with TRBJ1-2; TRBD1 might be the D (5 bases). Germline V gene sequence: CDR1 LNHDA, CDR2 SQIVND (reference sequence). The CDR3 consists of 15 residues. V was cut by 4 bases and J by 3 bases, with 15 bases left in between. CDR3 in DNA: TGTGCCAGTAGTAATCCCCGGGGGAGCTACTATGGCTACACCTTC. Amino acid sequence: CASSNPRGSYYGYTF.

Remarks on this clonotype: Possible read error: a much larger clone is one base away. The chain uses TRBV25-1 and TRBJ2-6; D may be TRBD1 or TRBD2 (5 bases each). The germline V gene has CDR1 MGHDK and CDR2 SYGVNS. The CDR3 runs to 16 residues. The V and J ends lost 2 bases and 0 bases respectively, with 8 bases between them. The CDR3 loop reads CASSEDGGSGANVLTF. The CDR3 nucleotides are TGTGCCAGCAGTGAAGATGGGGGCTCTGGGGCCAACGTCCTGACTTTC.

The table lists this clonotype with many counts. V gene TRBV25-1 combines with J gene TRBJ2-6; perhaps TRBD1 as D (6 bases). The V end was cut by 2 bases, the J end by 3 bases, with 20 bases between. This CDR3 is built from 19 residues. Per germline, CDR1 MGHDK and CDR2 SYGVNS. This chain's CDR3 is CASSELDLTGLNGANVLTF. In DNA form, the CDR3 reads TGTGCCAGCAGTGAACTAGACCTAACAGGGTTGAATGGGGCCAACGTCCTGACTTTC.

This chain joins TRBV20-1 and TRBJ2-7; possibly TRBD1 for D (6 bases). Germline V lookup: CDR1 DFQATT, CDR2 SNEGSKA (reference sequence). The CDR3 is made up of 14 amino acids. Between the trimmed V and J ends, which lost 2 bases and 3 bases, there was a span of 14 bases. The CDR3 DNA reads TGCAGTGCTAGAACAGGGAACTATGGCTACGAGCAGTACTTC. Translation gives CSARTGNYGYEQYF.

V is TRBV2 and J is TRBJ2-7, with no clear D. Germline CDR1 SNHLY, CDR2 FYNNEI. The CDR3 is made up of 15 amino acids. V lost 2 bases and J 3 bases, leaving 14 bases between the germline ends. The CDR3 DNA follows: TGTGCCAGCAGTGAATGGGTTGATGGAATCTACGAGCAGTACTTC. This encodes CASSEWVDGIYEQYF.

This clonotype was recorded a few times. The chain links TRBV9 to TRBJ2-5; 11 nucleotides align to TRBD2. Germline lookup yields CDR1 SGDLS and CDR2 YYNGEE. The CDR3 runs to 17 residues. V lost 4 bases, J lost 5 bases, and 13 bases stayed unmatched. The CDR3 protein is CASSQGPTSGVLETQYF. The CDR3 DNA is TGTGCCAGCAGCCAAGGACCGACTAGCGGGGTTCTGGAGACCCAGTACTTC.

The genes are TRBV19 and TRBJ2-7; D remains ambiguous. From germline, CDR1 is LNHDA and CDR2 SQIVND (reference sequence). V was clipped by 4 bases and J by 0 bases, with 10 bases between them. CDR3 length equals 14 residues. The CDR3 DNA is TGTGCCAGTAGTAAGAAGGCCCCCTCCTACGAGCAGTACTTC. This codes for CASSKKAPSYEQYF. Full variable domain (rest looked up from reference TRBV19 and TRBJ2-7): DGGITQSPKYLFRKEGQNVTLSCEQNLNHDAMYWYRQDPGQGLRLIYYSQIVNDFQKGDIAEGYSVSREKKESFPLTVTSAQKNPTAFYLCASSKKAPSYEQYFGPGTRLTVT.

Many counts were recorded for this clonotype. This chain uses TRBV11-3 with TRBJ2-6; no definite D call. Germline V gene data show CDR1 as SGHNT and CDR2 as YENEEA. Trimming removed 4 bases at V and 4 bases at J, with 11 bases between. The CDR3 extends over 15 amino acids. The CDR3 is CASSSGVSGANVLTF. Here the CDR3 DNA reads TGTGCCAGCAGCTCTGGGGTTTCCGGGGCCAACGTCCTGACTTTC.

This clonotype came up a few times. The chain has TRBV19 and TRBJ1-5; 7 bases fit TRBD1. The CDR3 contains 15 residues. The V segment lost 11 bases and the J segment 0 bases; nucleotides outside the gene matches: 10. Germline CDR1 is LNHDA and CDR2 is SQIVND (reference sequence). The CDR3 nucleotides are TGTGCCTGGAGTGCCAGGACAGGTAGCAATCAGCCCCAGCATTTT. Its translation is CAWSARTGSNQPQHF.

This clonotype was seen ten or more times. J is TRBJ2-7 and V is TRBV7-9; weak D call: TRBD2 (6 bases). Germline lookup yields CDR1 SEHNR and CDR2 FQNEAQ (reference sequence). V shed 5 bases and J shed 5 bases, with 16 bases lying between them. This CDR3 has 14 residues. This chain's CDR3 is CASSPLGGKNEQYF. As DNA, the CDR3 is TGTGCCAGCAGCCCCCTCGGAGGGAAGAACGAGCAGTACTTC.

Only a few counts were recorded for this clonotype. CDR3 loop: CASSSGEAVTYEQYF. Here the CDR3 DNA reads TGCGCCAGCAGCTCGGGGGAGGCGGTAACCTACGAGCAGTACTTC. The rearrangement links TRBV5-1 to TRBJ2-7, with a weak D call TRBD2 (6 bases). Trimming pared 3 bases from V and 2 bases from J, leaving 15 bases between. CDR3 length: 15 residues. In germline, CDR1 is SGHRS, CDR2 YFSETQ.

The V gene is TRBV7-9, the J gene TRBJ2-5; TRBD2 matches at 7 bases. The CDR3 contains 14 residues. CDR1 is SEHNR, CDR2 FQNEAQ, per germline (reference sequence). V lost 6 bases, J lost 2 bases, and 6 bases stayed unmatched. The CDR3 DNA follows: TGTGCCAGCAGTTCGTCTAGCGGACAAGAGACCCAGTACTTC. It encodes CASSSSSGQETQYF.

The chain links TRBV15 to TRBJ2-5; possibly TRBD2 for D (6 bases). This CDR3 comprises 15 residues. The V end lost 4 bases, the J end lost 5 bases, and 17 bases lay between the germline ends. The germline V gene has CDR1 LNHNV and CDR2 YYDKDF (reference sequence). The DNA for the CDR3 is TGTGCCACCAGCACCACAGGAGGGGATCACGAGACCCAGTACTTC. As protein: CATSTTGGDHETQYF.

This clonotype was found many times. The V gene is TRBV29-1, the J gene TRBJ1-1, with 7 bases lining up with TRBD1. The CDR3 has 13 amino acids. In germline, CDR1 is SQVTM, CDR2 ANQGSEA. Trimming took 4 bases from V and 4 from J; bases not matched to a gene: 6. The CDR3 DNA is TGCAGCGTTGGAGGGACAGTACGCACTGAAGCTTTCTTT. Translating it yields CSVGGTVRTEAFF.

The chain carries TRBV6-1 and TRBJ2-5, with a tentative D call TRBD1 (6 bases). The CDR3 is 17 residues long. CDR1 and CDR2 from the germline V gene are MNHNS and SASEGT. V lost 0 bases and J 6 bases, leaving 20 bases between the germline ends. The CDR3 protein is CASSEAPQGTKVKTQYF. CDR3 nucleotide sequence: TGTGCCAGCAGTGAAGCCCCTCAGGGGACCAAAGTAAAGACCCAGTACTTC.

V gene TRBV20-1 combines with J gene TRBJ2-3; D unresolved. The J call may be wrong; the DNA end is better matched by TRBJ2-5. Germline V gene lookup returns CDR1 DFQATT and CDR2 SNEGSKA (reference sequence). The CDR3 runs to 11 residues. The CDR3 loop is CSASVVETQYF. The DNA of the CDR3 is TGCAGTGCTAGTGTCGTGGAGACCCAGTACTTC.

This clonotype has more than one count but fewer than ten. The chain joins TRBV24-1 to TRBJ1-5; TRBD1 matches 9 bases. Germline trimming cut 4 bases from V and 6 bases from J; bases unmatched to any gene: 9. This CDR3 has 16 residues. The germline CDR1 and CDR2 sequences are KGHDR and SFDVKD. CDR3 sequence reads: CATSDPGTGYPQPQHF. CDR3 sequence (DNA): TGTGCCACCAGTGACCCAGGGACAGGGTATCCTCAGCCCCAGCATTTT.

The chain joins TRBV20-1 to TRBJ2-5; 13 nucleotides align to TRBD2. Germline V gene sequence: CDR1 DFQATT, CDR2 SNEGSKA (reference sequence). The length of the CDR3 is 14 residues. The V and J ends lost 5 bases and 7 bases, in that order; junction bases with no gene match: 7. CDR3 residues: CSAQGTSGIGTQYF. The CDR3 DNA reads as TGCAGTGCTCAAGGGACTAGCGGGATTGGGACCCAGTACTTC.

V is TRBV29-1 and J is TRBJ2-7; D ambiguous. The germline V gene has CDR1 SQVTM and CDR2 ANQGSEA. With 6 bases removed from V and 1 base from J, the gap between germline ends came to 4 bases. The CDR3 totals 10 residues. CDR3 region: CSVASYEQYF. The CDR3 nucleotides read TGCAGCGTCGCTTCCTACGAGCAGTACTTC.

This clonotype was observed many times. The chain combines TRBV29-1 with TRBJ2-6, with D tentatively TRBD2 (7 bases). V lost 6 bases and J 0 bases, leaving 15 bases between the germline ends. The CDR3 totals 16 residues. From germline, CDR1 is SQVTM and CDR2 ANQGSEA. For the CDR3, the DNA is TGCAGCGTAATGGGGGGGCCGAGCTCTGGGGCCAACGTCCTGACTTTC. Its protein product is CSVMGGPSSGANVLTF. Drawing the rest from reference TRBV29-1 and TRBJ2-6, the complete variable domain is SAVISQKPSRDICQRGTSLTIQCQVDSQVTMMFWYRQQPGQSLTLIATANQGSEATYESGFVIDKFPISRPNLTFSTLTVSNMSPEDSSIYLCSVMGGPSSGANVLTFGAGSRLTVL.

CDR3 amino acids: CATSVEGGGQPQHF. DNA of the CDR3: TGTGCCACCAGCGTTGAAGGGGGGGGTCAGCCCCAGCATTTT. This sequence joins TRBV24-1 and TRBJ1-5, with TRBD1 as a possible D gene (6 bases). This CDR3 is built from 14 residues. Trimming took off 7 bases at V and 6 bases at J, with 15 bases between the two ends. The germline V gene encodes CDR1 KGHDR and CDR2 SFDVKD.

This clonotype was seen a handful of times. The chain employs TRBV5-8 and TRBJ1-2, with 8 bases lining up with TRBD1. CDR1 is SGHTS, CDR2 YDEGEE, per germline. The CDR3 sequence is 15 residues long. Trimming took 4 bases from V and 1 from J; bases not matched to a gene: 6. The CDR3 protein is CASSPIQGGNYGYTF. The CDR3 nucleotides read TGTGCCAGCAGCCCGATACAGGGGGGTAACTATGGCTACACCTTC.

This clonotype was observed a handful of times. J is TRBJ1-5 and V is TRBV24-1; 10 nucleotides align to TRBD1. Germline trimming cut 3 bases from V and 5 bases from J; bases unmatched to any gene: 3. The CDR3 is 15 residues long. From germline, CDR1 is KGHDR and CDR2 SFDVKD. The CDR3 sequence is CATSDMGTGDQPQHF. CDR3 nucleotides: TGTGCCACCAGTGATATGGGGACAGGGGATCAGCCCCAGCATTTT.